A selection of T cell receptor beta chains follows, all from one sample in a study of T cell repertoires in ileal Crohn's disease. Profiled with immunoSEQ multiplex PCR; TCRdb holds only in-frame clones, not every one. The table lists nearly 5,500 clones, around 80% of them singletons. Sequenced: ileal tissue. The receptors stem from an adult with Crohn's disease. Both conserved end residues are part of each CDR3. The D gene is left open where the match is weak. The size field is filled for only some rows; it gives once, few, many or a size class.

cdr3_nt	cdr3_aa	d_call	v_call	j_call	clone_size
TGTGCCAGCAGCCCGCTAGCGTCCAACTACGAGCAGTACTTC	CASSPLASNYEQYF	NA	TRBV14	TRBJ2-7	once
TGTGCCAGCAGTGACTGGGGGGAAACGAATTCACCCCTCCACTTT	CASSDWGETNSPLHF	NA	TRBV9	TRBJ1-6	NA
TGTGCCAGCAGTTTAATTGGGGGGGACAGTAGGCGGGCTGAAGCTTTCTTT	CASSLIGGDSRRAEAFF	TRBD1	TRBV28	TRBJ1-1	NA
TGTGCCAGCAGTGAGGGTGCAGCTCTCTCCTTC	CASSEGAALSF	NA	TRBV6-4	TRBJ1-2	NA
TGTGCCAGCAGCCCCCCGGGCAATCTTGTGGAGCAGTACTTC	CASSPPGNLVEQYF	NA	TRBV11-3	TRBJ2-7	NA
TGTGCCAGCAGCTCCTTTGGCCAGCCCCAGCATTTT	CASSSFGQPQHF	NA	TRBV5-4	TRBJ1-5	NA
TGTGCCAGCGAAAAAGGGGGACTAGCCAAAAACATTCAGTACTTC	CASEKGGLAKNIQYF	NA	TRBV6-6	TRBJ2-4	NA
TGCGCCAGCAGCTTGGGGTCTAGCGGGAGCTACGAGCAGTACTTC	CASSLGSSGSYEQYF	TRBD2	TRBV5-1	TRBJ2-7	NA
TGTGCCAGTAGTATAGTATTCACCGGGGAGCTGTTTTTT	CASSIVFTGELFF	NA	TRBV19	TRBJ2-2	NA
TGTGCCTGGAGTCCGGATGGCTACACCTTC	CAWSPDGYTF	NA	TRBV30	TRBJ1-2	NA
TGTGCCAGTAGTATAAGGCCGGGGCTAGCGGTCTACAATGAGCAGTTCTTC	CASSIRPGLAVYNEQFF	TRBD2	TRBV19	TRBJ2-1	NA
TGTGCCAGCAGCTCTAGCGGGAGTCAGTTCGGGGAGCTGTTTTTT	CASSSSGSQFGELFF	TRBD2	TRBV7-9	TRBJ2-2	NA
TGTGCCATCAGTGAAGCCACAGGGGATAGCAATCAGCCCCAGCATTTT	CAISEATGDSNQPQHF	TRBD1	TRBV10-3	TRBJ1-5	NA
TGCAGCGGAGCGACAGGGGCTAACACTGAAGCTTTCTTT	CSGATGANTEAFF	TRBD1	TRBV29-1	TRBJ1-1	once
TGTGCCAGCAGCGGCTATCCTAGCACAGATACGCAGTATTTT	CASSGYPSTDTQYF	NA	TRBV28	TRBJ2-3	once
TGTGCCAGCAGCGCCGCAGGGGGCGGTGAAGCTTTCTTT	CASSAAGGGEAFF	TRBD1	TRBV7-3	TRBJ1-1	NA
TGTGCCAGCAGCCCGGGGACAGGGAGCTACAATGAGCAGTTCTTC	CASSPGTGSYNEQFF	TRBD1	TRBV6-4	TRBJ2-1	NA
TGCGCCAGCAGCCAAGTCGACGGCGGGATGGCAACTAATGAAAAACTGTTTTTT	CASSQVDGGMATNEKLFF	NA	TRBV4-1	TRBJ1-4	NA
TGCGCCAGCAGCCAACCGGGACAGGGCGCCCCACGTCCTTACAATGAGCAGTTCTTC	CASSQPGQGAPRPYNEQFF	TRBD1	TRBV4-1	TRBJ2-1	NA
TGTGCCAGCAGCGTAGTAGTAGGAGAGACCCAGTACTTC	CASSVVVGETQYF	NA	TRBV9	TRBJ2-5	NA
TGTGCCAGCTCACCAACGGGGGGCTCCACCTACGAGCAGTACTTC	CASSPTGGSTYEQYF	NA	TRBV18	TRBJ2-7	NA
TGTGCCAGCAGCTTATGGCTAGCGGGGAGGGAGACCCAGTACTTC	CASSLWLAGRETQYF	TRBD2	TRBV7-9	TRBJ2-5	NA
TGTGCCAGTATTTGGGCGGGCACTGAAGCTTTCTTT	CASIWAGTEAFF	NA	TRBV28	TRBJ1-1	NA
TGTGCCAGCAGCTTACCGGCGTACAATGAGCAGTTCTTC	CASSLPAYNEQFF	NA	TRBV7-2	TRBJ2-1	NA
TGTGCCAGCAGCCCGAGTGGGGGCAACTATGGCTACACCTTC	CASSPSGGNYGYTF	NA	TRBV7-9	TRBJ1-2	NA
TGTGCCAGCAGTTTATCACCGGGACTAGCAGGGCAGTTCTTC	CASSLSPGLAGQFF	TRBD2	TRBV27	TRBJ2-1	NA
TGCGCCAGCAGCGTGCGGGAAGGGGGCTCTGGAAACACCATATATTTT	CASSVREGGSGNTIYF	NA	TRBV5-1	TRBJ1-3	NA
TGTGCCTGGAGTCGCTGTAATATGGGGGGCTGTGGCTACACCTTC	CAWSRCNMGGCGYTF	NA	TRBV30	TRBJ1-2	few
TGTGCCAGCAGCTTGGGTTACAGCTCTGGAAACACCATATATTTT	CASSLGYSSGNTIYF	NA	TRBV5-6	TRBJ1-3	few
TGTGCCAGCAGCCGTGGTCAAATCTTAAGGGTGGGCACCGGGGAGCTGTTTTTT	CASSRGQILRVGTGELFF	NA	TRBV14	TRBJ2-2	NA
TGTGCCAGCAGTCTAGCGTACGCGAACACCGGGGAGCTGTTTTTT	CASSLAYANTGELFF	NA	TRBV28	TRBJ2-2	NA
TGTGCCAGCAGCATCGGACGCAGCACAGATACGCAGTATTTT	CASSIGRSTDTQYF	NA	TRBV7-9	TRBJ2-3	once
TGTGCCAGCAGTTTAAGAGGGACGGGCTACACCTTC	CASSLRGTGYTF	NA	TRBV28	TRBJ1-2	few
TGTGCCAGCAGCTTGGGGGAAACAGGCCTTGGGGAGACCCAGTACTTC	CASSLGETGLGETQYF	NA	TRBV5-4	TRBJ2-5	few
TGTGCCATCAGTGAAGCAGCGAACACTGAAGCTTTCTTT	CAISEAANTEAFF	NA	TRBV10-3	TRBJ1-1	NA
TGTGCCAGCAGCTTATCGGCAAGAGGGACCCAGTACTTC	CASSLSARGTQYF	NA	TRBV11-2	TRBJ2-5	NA
TGTGCCAGCAGCTTAAGGTACTCTGGAAACACCATATATTTT	CASSLRYSGNTIYF	NA	TRBV11-2	TRBJ1-3	few
TGCGCCAGCAGTCAGCCCGGGACAGCCACAGATACGCAGTATTTT	CASSQPGTATDTQYF	TRBD1	TRBV23-1	TRBJ2-3	NA
TGCAGCGTTAAGGAGACAGGGGTTCTGGGCGAGCAGTACTTC	CSVKETGVLGEQYF	TRBD1	TRBV29-1	TRBJ2-7	NA
TGTGCCAGCAGCGTAGGACAGGGAGGAGAAAAACTGTTTTTT	CASSVGQGGEKLFF	TRBD1	TRBV9	TRBJ1-4	NA
TGCAGCGCCAGGCAGGGGGATAACTACAATGAGCAGTTCTTC	CSARQGDNYNEQFF	TRBD1	TRBV29-1	TRBJ2-1	NA
TGTGCCAGCAGCCAACCGGGAGGGGCGGCCGGGGAGCTGTTTTTT	CASSQPGGAAGELFF	TRBD2	TRBV5-4	TRBJ2-2	medium-sized
TGCGCCAGCAGCTTGGCCCCGGGTGACAGGGATACGCAGTATTTT	CASSLAPGDRDTQYF	NA	TRBV5-1	TRBJ2-3	NA
TGTGCCAGTAGTATTTGGGGGGCGAAGGGTAACTATGGCTACACCTTC	CASSIWGAKGNYGYTF	NA	TRBV19	TRBJ1-2	NA